A single sample is the source of the 28 T cell receptor beta chains below, sequenced in a study of shared clonotypes between healthy human individuals. Generated by immunoSEQ multiplex PCR, the TCRdb table keeps only in-frame clones and is missing some. The sample yields fewer than 700,000 clones, 85% to 95% seen once. The naive CD8 population came from CD45RO-negative cells selected for CCR7, without terminally differentiated effector memory CD45RA+ cells. The source material was naive CD8+ T cells sorted from blood. The receptors were gathered from a woman aged 25 to 39 in good health.

This clone has only one observation. V and J are TRBV19 and TRBJ2-2; 7 bases are a match to TRBD1. V shed 5 bases, J shed 6 bases, and the junction held 12 bases outside the gene matches. The CDR3 has 16 amino acids. Germline V gene sequence: CDR1 LNHDA, CDR2 SQIVND (reference sequence). The CDR3: CASSPWTGLSPGELFF. DNA for the CDR3: TGTGCCAGTAGTCCTTGGACAGGCTTATCACCCGGGGAGCTGTTTTTT.

The chain combines TRBV19 with TRBJ2-3; D not resolved. V lost 2 bases and J lost 4, with 10 bases in between. Germline V gene lookup returns CDR1 LNHDA and CDR2 SQIVND (reference sequence). The CDR3 totals 14 residues. CDR3 nucleotide sequence: TGTGCCAGTAGTATACCTCTCGATCCAGATACGCAGTATTTT. This translates into CASSIPLDPDTQYF.

This chain links TRBV10-2 with TRBJ2-3; no clear D. This CDR3 comprises 11 residues. Germline loops: CDR1 WSHSY, CDR2 SAAADI. Between the trimmed V and J ends, which lost 5 bases and 6 bases, there was a span of 6 bases. As DNA, the CDR3 is TGCGCCAGCAGTCCGGAGGATACGCAGTATTTT. This sequence encodes CASSPEDTQYF.

V gene TRBV19 combines with J gene TRBJ1-3; TRBD1 might be the D (5 bases). Germline CDR1 and CDR2: LNHDA and SQIVND (reference sequence). Trimming stripped 7 bases from V and 0 bases from J, with 19 bases between. The CDR3 is 17 amino acids. This CDR3 reads CASTHLRDWGSGNTIYF. The CDR3 DNA follows: TGTGCCAGTACCCACCTCAGGGACTGGGGCTCTGGAAACACCATATATTTT. Full variable domain (rest looked up from reference TRBV19 and TRBJ1-3): DGGITQSPKYLFRKEGQNVTLSCEQNLNHDAMYWYRQDPGQGLRLIYYSQIVNDFQKGDIAEGYSVSREKKESFPLTVTSAQKNPTAFYLCASTHLRDWGSGNTIYFGEGSWLTVV.

The V gene is TRBV6-1, the J gene TRBJ1-1; 7 nucleotides match TRBD1. The CDR3 contains 12 residues. V was clipped by 6 bases and J by 4 bases; unmatched bases: 2. From germline, CDR1 is MNHNS and CDR2 SASEGT. CDR3 sequence: CASSPGGTEAFF. In nucleotides, the CDR3 is TGTGCCAGCAGCCCAGGGGGCACTGAAGCTTTCTTT.

The chain links TRBV29-1 to TRBJ1-2; D uncertain. CDR1 SQVTM and CDR2 ANQGSEA come from the germline V gene. Between the trimmed V and J ends, which lost 2 bases and 5 bases, there was a span of 15 bases. This CDR3 contains 14 residues. As DNA, the CDR3 is TGCAGCGTTGAAACGGTTGTGGGGAAATATGGCTACACCTTC. It yields the protein CSVETVVGKYGYTF. Filled out from reference TRBV29-1 and TRBJ1-2, the complete variable domain reads SAVISQKPSRDICQRGTSLTIQCQVDSQVTMMFWYRQQPGQSLTLIATANQGSEATYESGFVIDKFPISRPNLTFSTLTVSNMSPEDSSIYLCSVETVVGKYGYTFGSGTRLTVV.

This rearrangement joins TRBV28 to TRBJ2-5; 13 bases are shared with TRBD2. The V gene end was trimmed by 4 bases and the J gene end by 3 bases; junction bases not matched to a gene: 5. The CDR3 consists of 16 residues. Germline assignment: CDR1 MDHEN and CDR2 SYDVKM. The CDR3 is CASSSGLAGAKETQYF. In nucleotides, the CDR3 is TGTGCCAGCAGTTCCGGACTAGCGGGGGCTAAAGAGACCCAGTACTTC.

The chain recombines TRBV5-8 with TRBJ1-1; D not resolved. The CDR3 has 11 amino acids. Germline values: CDR1 SGHTS, CDR2 YDEGEE. Trimming pared 3 bases from V and 7 bases from J, leaving 7 bases between. In DNA form, the CDR3 reads TGTGCCAGCAGCTCATTACATGAAGCTTTCTTT. It codes for CASSSLHEAFF. Combining the CDR3 with reference TRBV5-8 and TRBJ1-1 gives the whole variable domain EAGVTQSPTHLIKTRGQQATLRCSPISGHTSVYWYQQALGLGLQFLLWYDEGEERNRGNFPPRFSGRQFPNYSSELNVNALELEDSALYLCASSSLHEAFFGQGTRLTVV.

This chain uses TRBV5-1 with TRBJ2-7, with TRBD1 as a possible D gene (6 bases). Germline CDR1 reads SGHRS; CDR2 reads YFSETQ. CDR3 size: 13 residues. Trimming pared 5 bases from V and 2 bases from J, leaving 11 bases between. The CDR3 region has the DNA TGCGCCAGCAGACAGGGAACTCCCTACGAGCAGTACTTC. It encodes CASRQGTPYEQYF.

The chain links TRBV19 to TRBJ1-1; D is ambiguous. Germline CDR1 and CDR2: LNHDA and SQIVND (reference sequence). The CDR3 spans 14 residues. V was shortened by 6 bases and J by 1 base, with 12 bases between the two germline ends. The CDR3 bases are TGTGCCAGTAGGGGGATAGGAGAGAACACTGAAGCTTTCTTT. This encodes CASRGIGENTEAFF. The whole variable domain, filled in from reference TRBV19 and TRBJ1-1, reads DGGITQSPKYLFRKEGQNVTLSCEQNLNHDAMYWYRQDPGQGLRLIYYSQIVNDFQKGDIAEGYSVSREKKESFPLTVTSAQKNPTAFYLCASRGIGENTEAFFGQGTRLTVV.

The chain employs TRBV13 and TRBJ2-7; 8 nucleotides agree with TRBD2. The CDR3 has 15 residues. V trimming: 5 bases; J trimming: 0 bases; junction bases outside the gene matches: 6. Germline V CDR1 and CDR2: PRHDT, FYEKMQ (reference sequence). The DNA for the CDR3 is TGTGCCAGCAGCCGGCGGGAGGCTAGCTCCTACGAGCAGTACTTC. Its protein product is CASSRREASSYEQYF.

This sequence joins TRBV7-8 and TRBJ2-1; 12 nucleotides match TRBD2. Germline CDR1 is SGHVS and CDR2 is FQNEAQ. The V and J ends lost 5 bases and 0 bases, in that order; junction bases with no gene match: 8. This CDR3 has 18 residues. The CDR3 sequence is CASSPGLAGSSSYNEQFF. The CDR3 nucleotides are TGTGCCAGCAGCCCCGGACTAGCGGGATCGAGCTCCTACAATGAGCAGTTCTTC.

The gene calls are TRBV6-6 and TRBJ1-3; D uncertain. This CDR3 is built from 16 residues. CDR1 and CDR2 from the germline V gene are MNHNY and SVGAGI (reference sequence). V lost 4 bases and J lost 0, with 13 bases in between. The CDR3 DNA is TGTGCCAGCAGTTCCACAAGACAAATCTCTGGAAACACCATATATTTT. As protein: CASSSTRQISGNTIYF.

The chain couples TRBV6-1 to TRBJ1-3; unclear D gene. The CDR3 length is 13 residues. CDR1 and CDR2 (germline): MNHNS, SASEGT. Trimming left V 3 bases short and J 4 bases short, with 7 bases between. This chain's CDR3 is CASSEWFGNTIYF. In nucleotides, the CDR3 is TGTGCCAGCAGTGAGTGGTTCGGAAACACCATATATTTT.

This clone has more than one count but fewer than ten. This rearrangement joins TRBV27 to TRBJ1-5; 8 positions match TRBD1. The CDR3 has 17 residues. CDR1 and CDR2 from the germline V gene are MNHEY and SMNVEV (reference sequence). J lost 7 bases, V lost 4 bases, and 15 bases had no gene match. CDR3 region: CASSSEPSRQGRQPQHF. In nucleotides, the CDR3 is TGTGCCAGCAGTTCAGAACCATCTCGACAGGGGCGGCAGCCCCAGCATTTT.

This sequence joins TRBV5-6 and TRBJ2-7; 10 bases map to TRBD2. This CDR3 is built from 14 residues. Germline V gene data show CDR1 as SGHDT and CDR2 as YYEEEE. Unmatched junction bases numbered 6, after V lost 4 bases and J lost 5 bases. CDR3 protein: CASSQLAGMNEQYF. The DNA for the CDR3 is TGTGCCAGCAGCCAACTAGCGGGAATGAACGAGCAGTACTTC.

The chain links TRBV4-1 to TRBJ2-3, with TRBD2 as a possible D gene (6 bases). Germline V gives CDR1 MGHRA, CDR2 YSYEKL. The CDR3 covers 17 residues. Trimming cost V 1 base and J 5 bases, with 19 bases left between them. CDR3 protein: CASSQGGSGWTRDTQYF. The CDR3 coding sequence is TGCGCCAGCAGCCAAGGGGGGAGCGGGTGGACACGAGATACGCAGTATTTT.

V gene TRBV11-2 combines with J gene TRBJ2-5, with D tentatively TRBD1 or TRBD2 (6 bases each). The J call is uncertain, as TRBJ2-7 better fits the DNA end. The length of the CDR3 is 15 residues. Germline V lookup: CDR1 SGHAT, CDR2 FQNNGV. The CDR3 DNA is TGTGCCAGCAGCTTCTATGGGGGGCTTTCCTACGAGCAGTACTTC. Translation gives CASSFYGGLSYEQYF.

As regards this clone: The sample holds other DNA sequences that translate to the same CDR3. This chain connects TRBV27 to TRBJ2-3; 11 bases map to TRBD2. The V segment lost 3 bases and the J segment 3 bases; nucleotides outside the gene matches: 2. CDR3 length: 15 residues. Germline CDR1 is MNHEY and CDR2 is SMNVEV (reference sequence). This CDR3 reads CASSLGTSGTDTQYF. In DNA form, the CDR3 reads TGTGCCAGCAGTTTGGGGACTAGCGGAACAGATACGCAGTATTTT.

The rearrangement uses TRBV28 and TRBJ1-4; 12 nucleotides match TRBD1. This CDR3 has 17 residues. V lost 2 bases to trimming and J lost 7 bases; unmatched junction nucleotides: 8. Germline values: CDR1 MDHEN, CDR2 SYDVKM. The CDR3 is CASSLGGTGGDFEKLFF. DNA for the CDR3: TGTGCCAGCAGTTTAGGCGGGACAGGGGGCGATTTTGAAAAACTGTTTTTT.

The chain's CDR3 is CASSASLAGAYEQYF. CDR3 DNA: TGTGCCAGCAGCGCATCACTAGCGGGGGCCTACGAGCAGTACTTC. The V call is TRBV9, the J call TRBJ2-7; 11 bases are shared with TRBD2. With 3 bases clipped from V and 2 bases from J, the junction kept 4 bases outside the gene matches. The CDR3 runs 15 residues. In germline, CDR1 is SGDLS, CDR2 YYNGEE.

V gene TRBV28 combines with J gene TRBJ2-7, with D possibly being TRBD1 or TRBD2 (5 bases each). V was cut by 7 bases and J by 7 bases, with 14 bases left in between. Germline V gene data show CDR1 as MDHEN and CDR2 as SYDVKM. The CDR3 length is 12 residues. The CDR3 DNA sequence: TGTGCCAGCAATGTGGGGGTGGGGGAGCAGTACTTC. It encodes CASNVGVGEQYF.

In its sample, this clone was seen once. The same CDR3 can be traced to other DNA sequences in this sample. The chain links TRBV27 to TRBJ2-7, with 11 bases aligning to TRBD2. Looked up from germline, CDR1 is MNHEY and CDR2 is SMNVEV (reference sequence). The CDR3 spans 14 residues. The trim removed 5 bases at V and 2 bases at J, leaving 2 bases unmatched. For the CDR3, the DNA is TGTGCCAGCAGTCCGGGACTAGCGGCCTACGAGCAGTACTTC. This gives the protein CASSPGLAAYEQYF.

This clone was counted a single time. This chain links TRBV29-1 with TRBJ2-2; 7 nucleotides agree with TRBD1. The CDR3 totals 15 residues. Per the germline V gene, CDR1 is SQVTM and CDR2 is ANQGSEA. The V gene end was trimmed by 5 bases and the J gene end by 5 bases; junction bases not matched to a gene: 11. The CDR3 DNA sequence: TGCAGCGTTCTTTGGTCGGGACAGCTGACCGGGGAGCTGTTTTTT. Amino acids: CSVLWSGQLTGELFF.

The chain combines TRBV7-9 with TRBJ1-2; TRBD1 aligns across 8 bases. CDR3 length: 12 amino acids. CDR1 is SEHNR and CDR2 is FQNEAQ in the germline V gene (reference sequence). With V trimmed by 5 bases and J by 12 bases, 8 bases remained unmatched. CDR3 sequence reads: CASSPPGQGNTF. Written as DNA, the CDR3 is TGTGCCAGCAGCCCGCCCGGACAGGGAAACACCTTC.

This sequence joins TRBV28 and TRBJ2-7; D gene ambiguous. Between the trimmed V and J ends, which lost 7 bases and 2 bases, there was a span of 9 bases. Germline V gene sequence: CDR1 MDHEN, CDR2 SYDVKM. This CDR3 is built from 12 residues. The CDR3 reads CASNTPPYEQYF. The CDR3 nucleotides read TGTGCCAGCAATACGCCTCCCTACGAGCAGTACTTC.

The CDR3 is CASSLGYTYEQYF. The CDR3 DNA reads as TGTGCCAGCAGCTTGGGCTACACCTACGAGCAGTACTTC. The chain employs TRBV7-2 and TRBJ2-7, with no clear D. Germline lookup yields CDR1 SGHTA and CDR2 FQGNSA. This CDR3 is built from 13 residues. V was cut by 3 bases and J by 2 bases, with 8 bases left in between. The full variable domain, its missing parts supplied by reference TRBV7-2 and TRBJ2-7, is GAGVSQSPSNKVTEKGKDVELRCDPISGHTALYWYRQSLGQGLEFLIYFQGNSAPDKSGLPSDRFSAERTGGSVSTLTIQRTQQEDSAVYLCASSLGYTYEQYFGPGTRLTVT.

The chain joins TRBV11-3 to TRBJ2-7; TRBD2 might be the D (5 bases). V was trimmed by 1 base and J by 4 bases, leaving 5 bases between them. Germline CDR1 and CDR2: SGHNT and YENEEA. CDR3 size: 12 residues. The CDR3 region has the DNA TGTGCCAGCAGCTTAGGGGAGTACGAGCAGTACTTC. Its translation is CASSLGEYEQYF.